Each of the 13 T cell receptor beta chains below was sequenced from the same sample in a study of blood T cell repertoires in COVID-19. Method: immunoSEQ multiplex PCR; TCRdb's copy keeps in-frame clones and lacks some. The data contain 400,000 to 550,000 clones, 75% to 90% of them singletons. The sample comprised peripheral blood. The receptors shown here come from a woman under 40 with acute or convalescent COVID-19.

J is TRBJ1-4 and V is TRBV5-1, with a weak D call TRBD1 (6 bases). Trimming took off 0 bases at V and 7 bases at J, with 10 bases between the two ends. This CDR3 comprises 14 residues. Germline-derived CDR1 and CDR2 are SGHRS and YFSETQ. The CDR3 DNA is TGCGCCAGCAGCTTGGCAGGGGATGGTGAAAAACTGTTTTTT. It yields the protein CASSLAGDGEKLFF.

The chain links TRBV5-1 to TRBJ2-1; the D gene is possibly TRBD2 (5 bases). Trimming cost V 4 bases and J 5 bases, with 16 bases left between them. The CDR3 sequence is 15 residues long. Germline lookup yields CDR1 SGHRS and CDR2 YFSETQ. The CDR3 loop is CASSAGHQSHNEQFF. The CDR3 DNA is TGCGCCAGCAGCGCGGGCCACCAATCTCACAATGAGCAGTTCTTC.

The gene calls are TRBV5-4 and TRBJ2-2, with TRBD2 as a possible D gene (6 bases). The CDR3 consists of 16 residues. Trimming took 7 bases from V and 6 from J, leaving 22 bases between them. Germline-derived CDR1 and CDR2 are SGHNT and YYREEE (reference sequence). In nucleotides, the CDR3 is TGTGCCAGCCACCGCGCTAAACCGGGGGACGCCGGGGAGCTGTTTTTT. Translation gives CASHRAKPGDAGELFF.

This chain joins TRBV2 and TRBJ2-1; 7 bases are a match to TRBD1. Germline V CDR1 and CDR2: SNHLY, FYNNEI. The CDR3 spans 13 residues. Unmatched junction bases numbered 6, after V lost 2 bases and J lost 11 bases. The CDR3 nucleotides read TGTGCCAGCAGTGAAATAGGGGGACAGAAGCAGTTCTTC. Residues: CASSEIGGQKQFF. The full variable domain, with the rest looked up from reference TRBV2 and TRBJ2-1, is EPEVTQTPSHQVTQMGQEVILRCVPISNHLYFYWYRQILGQKVEFLVSFYNNEISEKSEIFDDQFSVERPDGSNFTLKIRSTKLEDSAMYFCASSEIGGQKQFFGPGTRLTVL.

The chain uses TRBV27 and TRBJ2-2; 10 positions match TRBD2. The trim removed 3 bases at V and 7 bases at J, leaving 2 bases unmatched. CDR1 and CDR2 from the germline V gene are MNHEY and SMNVEV (reference sequence). This CDR3 comprises 14 residues. CDR3: CASSFQRGGGELFF. The CDR3, as DNA: TGTGCCAGCAGTTTTCAGCGGGGGGGCGGGGAGCTGTTTTTT.

The chain employs TRBV2 and TRBJ2-7; D may be TRBD2 (5 bases). The CDR3 contains 14 residues. V was pared by 6 bases and J by 5 bases, with 17 bases between. Germline V lookup: CDR1 SNHLY, CDR2 FYNNEI. The DNA of the CDR3 is TGTGCCAGCAGCCGAGAGGAGGCATTCAACGAGCAGTACTTC. This gives the protein CASSREEAFNEQYF.

V and J are TRBV24-1 and TRBJ2-3; possibly TRBD2 for D (5 bases). The CDR3 is 14 amino acids. The germline gives CDR1 KGHDR, CDR2 SFDVKD. Trimming pared 5 bases from V and 4 bases from J, leaving 12 bases between. CDR3 sequence: CATSVAAGADTQYF. The CDR3 DNA is TGTGCCACCAGTGTCGCGGCCGGGGCAGATACGCAGTATTTT.

The sample holds one count of this clone. The rearrangement links TRBV30 to TRBJ1-6, with a weak D call TRBD1 (6 bases). This CDR3 is built from 14 residues. CDR1 is GTSNPN, CDR2 SVGIG, per germline (reference sequence). V dropped 3 bases and J dropped 6 bases, with 12 bases sitting between them. CDR3 amino acids: CAWRYGTLNSPLHF. The CDR3 nucleotides are TGTGCCTGGAGGTACGGGACACTTAATTCACCCCTCCACTTT.

V and J are TRBV30 and TRBJ1-1; TRBD1 matches at 7 bases. The V gene's germline CDR1 is GTSNPN and CDR2 SVGIG (reference sequence). This CDR3 is built from 13 residues. The CDR3 protein is CAERGRRNTEAFF. The DNA for the CDR3 is TGTGCTGAGAGGGGGCGGCGTAACACTGAAGCTTTCTTT.

The chain has TRBV7-9 and TRBJ1-3; D not resolved. The germline V gene encodes CDR1 SEHNR and CDR2 FQNEAQ (reference sequence). The CDR3 extends over 13 amino acids. The V gene lost 5 bases and the J gene lost 8 bases, with 13 bases spanning the gap. The CDR3 coding sequence is TGTGCCAGCAGCCCTAGTCGCGTTGACACCATATATTTT. It specifies CASSPSRVDTIYF.

V usage is TRBV28 and J usage is TRBJ1-1; D is ambiguous. The V and J ends lost 3 bases and 2 bases respectively, with 10 bases between them. From germline, CDR1 is MDHEN and CDR2 SYDVKM. The CDR3 runs 14 residues. CDR3 region: CASSLARKNTEAFF. For the CDR3, the DNA is TGTGCCAGCAGTTTGGCCAGAAAAAACACTGAAGCTTTCTTT.

The chain links TRBV5-8 to TRBJ1-5; D is undetermined. V lost 0 bases to trimming and J lost 7 bases, with 8 bases between them. Germline CDR1 reads SGHTS; CDR2 reads YDEGEE. The CDR3 length is 13 residues. The CDR3 DNA is TGTGCCAGCAGCTTGGTAAATCGGCAGCCCCAGCATTTT. Translation: CASSLVNRQPQHF.

A single count supports this clone. V and J are TRBV29-1 and TRBJ2-1, with D tentatively TRBD2 (6 bases). The germline V gene encodes CDR1 SQVTM and CDR2 ANQGSEA. Trimming shortened V by 3 bases and J by 7 bases, and 19 bases separated the two germline ends. This CDR3 is 15 amino acids long. DNA of the CDR3: TGCAGCGTTGATGGGCGGGCGGAGGGGTGGAATGAGCAGTTCTTC. Residues: CSVDGRAEGWNEQFF.